This T cell receptor (beta chain) comes out of a study of shared clonotypes between healthy human individuals. Germline CDR1 and CDR2: MNHEY and SMNVEV (reference sequence). Between the trimmed V and J ends, which lost 8 bases and 4 bases, there was a span of 18 bases. The CDR3 contains 15 residues. Samples underwent the assay at deep level. Only in-frame clones appear in the TCRdb table, and some are missing; sequencing was by immunoSEQ multiplex PCR. Of about 2.3 million clones listed, about nine tenths were seen once; the top ten hold 0.37%. Study-wide findings and caveats: Incompleteness in sorted-subset sequencing, despite large depth, was shown by rarefaction.

Comment on this clone: Its antigen is unknown.

Sequenced: naive CD4+ T cells from PBMCs. The subset denotes: CD45RA+ positively selected. J is TRBJ1-3 and V is TRBV27; the D gene is possibly TRBD1 (6 bases). The TCR sequence derives from a man between 18 and 35 years old in good health. Some clones in this sample may be carry-over from other donors' samples. This CDR3 reads CASPSGEVSGNTIYF. CDR3 nucleotide sequence: TGTGCCAGCCCTTCAGGGGAAGTTAGCGGAAACACCATATATTTT.